Listed here are 27 T cell receptor beta chains from one sample, sequenced in a study of PD-L1 blockade in urothelial cancer. The sample's time point: peripheral blood 6 weeks after treatment start. The data were produced by immunoSEQ multiplex PCR, yet TCRdb's version contains in-frame clones alone and is incomplete. The data hold about 48,000 clones, with approximately 80% observed a single time. Sequencing used PBMCs, obtained around atezolizumab (anti-PD-L1) treatment. The source of these receptors is a man aged 70 or older with urothelial cancer.

This clone turned up a few times. The genes are TRBV6-1 and TRBJ1-4, with 9 nucleotides matching TRBD1. The germline V gene encodes CDR1 MNHNS and CDR2 SASEGT. The CDR3 spans 14 residues. The junction had 5 bases not matched to a gene; V was cut back by 1 base and J by 11 bases. CDR3 sequence reads: CASSEVRGTGKLFF. The CDR3 DNA sequence: TGTGCCAGCAGTGAAGTAAGGGGGACAGGGAAACTGTTTTTT.

This chain uses TRBV5-1 with TRBJ2-7, with TRBD2 identical over 11 bases. The germline V gene encodes CDR1 SGHRS and CDR2 YFSETQ. J gave up 1 base and V 2 bases, and 2 bases lay outside the gene matches. The CDR3 spans 15 residues. CDR3 residues: CASSFGTSGSYEQYF. The CDR3 coding sequence is TGCGCCAGCAGCTTCGGGACTAGCGGTTCCTACGAGCAGTACTTC.

V and J are TRBV5-6 and TRBJ2-3; D possibly corresponds to TRBD1 (5 bases). Trimming shortened V by 0 bases and J by 1 base, and 12 bases separated the two germline ends. This CDR3 contains 16 residues. Germline V gene data show CDR1 as SGHDT and CDR2 as YYEEEE. The CDR3 sequence is CASSLERGLGTDTQYF. The CDR3 DNA reads TGTGCCAGCAGCTTGGAAAGGGGTCTCGGCACAGATACGCAGTATTTT.

The chain uses TRBV30 and TRBJ2-7; 10 positions agree with TRBD2. Looked up from germline, CDR1 is GTSNPN and CDR2 is SVGIG (reference sequence). V trimming: 2 bases; J trimming: 6 bases; junction bases outside the gene matches: 1. The CDR3 runs 12 residues. This CDR3 reads CAWSTSGTEQYF. CDR3 bases: TGTGCCTGGAGTACTAGCGGGACCGAGCAGTACTTC.

CDR3 sequence reads: CASRDSGILYEQYF. In DNA, the CDR3 is TGTGCCAGCAGGGATAGCGGGATTCTATACGAGCAGTACTTC. The V gene is TRBV2, the J gene TRBJ2-7; 8 positions match TRBD2. CDR1 is SNHLY and CDR2 is FYNNEI in the germline V gene. This CDR3 contains 14 residues. V dropped 6 bases and J dropped 4; count of bases not matched to a gene: 8.

This CDR3 reads CASSHQTGAGTDTQYF. CDR3 coding DNA: TGTGCCAGCAGTCACCAGACAGGGGCCGGGACAGATACGCAGTATTTT. V is TRBV28 and J is TRBJ2-3; the match to TRBD1 covers 8 bases. Germline V CDR1 and CDR2: MDHEN, SYDVKM. The trim removed 5 bases at V and 3 bases at J, leaving 10 bases unmatched. There are 16 residues in the CDR3.

This clone has a handful of counts. V is TRBV6-1 and J is TRBJ1-2; 10 bases line up with TRBD1. Germline-derived CDR1 and CDR2 are MNHNS and SASEGT. The CDR3 length is 15 residues. Germline trimming cut 1 base from V and 9 bases from J; bases unmatched to any gene: 8. The CDR3 nucleotides are TGTGCCAGCAGTGAAGTCGGGACAGGGGATTTGTGCTACACCTTC. This translates into CASSEVGTGDLCYTF.

The rearrangement links TRBV5-4 to TRBJ2-3, with D possibly TRBD2 on 5 matching bases. V gave up 4 bases and J gave up 6 bases, with 12 bases separating them. CDR1 and CDR2 from the germline V gene are SGHNT and YYREEE (reference sequence). This CDR3 region has 13 residues. CDR3 in DNA: TGTGCCAGCAGCCCGACCGGGATCGATACGCAGTATTTT. Protein sequence: CASSPTGIDTQYF.

The chain joins TRBV11-2 to TRBJ2-1; 10 nucleotides agree with TRBD2. Looked up from germline, CDR1 is SGHAT and CDR2 is FQNNGV. The CDR3 length is 15 residues. The V gene end was trimmed by 2 bases and the J gene end by 8 bases; junction bases not matched to a gene: 6. The CDR3 here is CASSLSAGGTHEQFF. DNA for the CDR3: TGTGCCAGCAGCTTATCAGCGGGAGGGACCCATGAGCAGTTCTTC. Looking up the rest from reference TRBV11-2 and TRBJ2-1 gives the full variable domain: EAGVAQSPRYKIIEKRQSVAFWCNPISGHATLYWYQQILGQGPKLLIQFQNNGVVDDSQLPKDRFSAERLKGVDSTLKIQPAKLEDSAVYLCASSLSAGGTHEQFFGPGTRLTVL.

The rearrangement joins TRBV6-6 to TRBJ2-2, with 7 bases matching TRBD2. Trimming removed 10 bases from V and 0 bases from J; junction bases left unmatched: 2. From germline, CDR1 is MNHNY and CDR2 SVGAGI (reference sequence). CDR3 length: 13 residues. The CDR3 DNA reads as TGTGCCACAACTAGCGCGAACACCGGGGAGCTGTTTTTT. Amino acid sequence: CATTSANTGELFF.

This chain uses TRBV7-3 with TRBJ1-1, with a possible D match to TRBD1 (5 bases). V gave up 2 bases and J gave up 11 bases, with 15 bases separating them. The V gene's germline CDR1 is SGHTA and CDR2 FQGTGA. This CDR3 region has 13 residues. CDR3 region: CASSLLGRGTAFF. In DNA form, the CDR3 reads TGTGCCAGCAGCTTACTCGGTCGGGGGACGGCTTTCTTT.

The V gene is TRBV5-4, the J gene TRBJ1-1, with D uncertain. Per germline, CDR1 SGHNT and CDR2 YYREEE (reference sequence). Trimming removed 2 bases from V and 0 bases from J, with 5 bases in between. CDR3 length equals 13 residues. The CDR3 nucleotides read TGTGCCAGCAGCTTAGAGATGAACACTGAAGCTTTCTTT. Amino acid sequence: CASSLEMNTEAFF.

A note on this clone: A read error may produce the germline difference seen at one junction end. V usage is TRBV20-1 and J usage is TRBJ1-2; no clear D gene. The CDR3 contains 10 residues. Per germline, CDR1 DFQATT and CDR2 SNEGSKA (reference sequence). CDR3 in amino acids: CSAVSGREIF. In DNA form, the CDR3 reads TGCAGCGCCGTCTCCGGACGGGAAATCTTC.

The genes are TRBV6-4 and TRBJ1-1; D remains ambiguous. Deletions cut 8 bases from V and 5 bases from J, with 15 bases between. There are 13 residues in the CDR3. The germline V gene encodes CDR1 MRHNA and CDR2 SNTAGT. The CDR3 reads CASQTNPGTEAFF. For the CDR3, the DNA is TGTGCCAGCCAAACAAACCCGGGGACTGAAGCTTTCTTT.

In this sample, this clone turned up once. The chain uses TRBV19 and TRBJ2-7, with D possibly being TRBD1 (6 bases). Germline assignment: CDR1 LNHDA and CDR2 SQIVND (reference sequence). Trimming shortened V by 7 bases and J by 3 bases, and 13 bases separated the two germline ends. This CDR3 is 13 amino acids long. The CDR3 region has the DNA TGTGCCAGTACTCCTCAGGGGAGCTACGAGCAGTACTTC. Its translation is CASTPQGSYEQYF.

The chain has TRBV6-6 and TRBJ1-2, with D perhaps matching TRBD1 (5 bases). The CDR3 runs to 14 residues. V was pared by 5 bases and J by 5 bases, with 15 bases between. The germline gives CDR1 MNHNY, CDR2 SVGAGI (reference sequence). For the CDR3, the DNA is TGTGCCAGCAGTACGATCAGGGTGGGGTATGGCTACACCTTC. Its translation: CASSTIRVGYGYTF.

The gene calls are TRBV27 and TRBJ1-5; 7 nucleotides agree with TRBD1. The V and J ends lost 1 base and 3 bases, in that order; junction bases with no gene match: 6. The CDR3 contains 16 residues. Germline V gives CDR1 MNHEY, CDR2 SMNVEV (reference sequence). The CDR3: CASSLWKGASNQPQHF. In DNA, the CDR3 is TGTGCCAGCAGTTTATGGAAGGGGGCTTCCAATCAGCCCCAGCATTTT.

J is TRBJ2-7 and V is TRBV7-6; no firm D call. Trimming cost V 4 bases and J 7 bases, with 11 bases left between them. This CDR3 has 12 residues. The V gene's germline CDR1 is SGHVS and CDR2 FNYEAQ. CDR3 loop: CASSSYFSEQYF. As DNA, the CDR3 is TGTGCCAGCAGCTCTTATTTCTCGGAGCAGTACTTC.

The chain couples TRBV28 to TRBJ1-2, with TRBD1 matching 7 bases. The CDR3 has 15 residues. Germline trimming cut 6 bases from V and 2 bases from J; bases unmatched to any gene: 9. CDR1 and CDR2 (germline): MDHEN, SYDVKM. The CDR3 loop is CASSPGQQLNYGYTF. CDR3 DNA sequence: TGTGCCAGCAGCCCGGGACAGCAACTAAACTATGGCTACACCTTC.

The chain recombines TRBV6-5 with TRBJ1-5; 9 bases match TRBD1. The junction had 3 bases not matched to a gene; V was cut back by 6 bases and J by 9 bases. The length of the CDR3 is 12 residues. Looked up from germline, CDR1 is MNHEY and CDR2 is SVGAGI. CDR3 in DNA: TGTGCCAGCAGACTACAGGGGGCGCCCCAGCATTTT. Amino acid sequence: CASRLQGAPQHF.

The chain is built from TRBV10-1 and TRBJ1-1; D gene uncertain. The germline gives CDR1 WNHNN, CDR2 SYGVQD (reference sequence). The CDR3 is 13 residues long. Between the trimmed V and J ends, which lost 2 bases and 2 bases, there was a span of 6 bases. The CDR3 DNA sequence: TGCGCCAGCAGTGAGCAGGAAAACACTGAAGCTTTCTTT. Protein product: CASSEQENTEAFF.

The rearrangement uses TRBV2 and TRBJ2-3; no clear D. Germline CDR1 SNHLY, CDR2 FYNNEI. The CDR3 is 11 amino acids. The V and J ends lost 6 bases and 3 bases respectively, with 4 bases between them. Written as DNA, the CDR3 is TGTGCCAGCAGGTTAACAGATACGCAGTATTTT. Its translation is CASRLTDTQYF. The complete variable domain, with remaining parts taken from reference TRBV2 and TRBJ2-3, reads EPEVTQTPSHQVTQMGQEVILRCVPISNHLYFYWYRQILGQKVEFLVSFYNNEISEKSEIFDDQFSVERPDGSNFTLKIRSTKLEDSAMYFCASRLTDTQYFGPGTRLTVL.

This chain connects TRBV4-2 to TRBJ1-3; D is ambiguous. The CDR3 loop spans 13 amino acids. With 5 bases removed from V and 4 bases from J, the gap between germline ends came to 9 bases. Looked up from germline, CDR1 is LGHNA and CDR2 is YNFKEQ. The chain's CDR3 is CASSSPSGNTIYF. CDR3 nucleotides: TGTGCCAGCAGCTCTCCTTCGGGAAACACCATATATTTT.

The chain is built from TRBV11-3 and TRBJ2-2; 9 bases match TRBD2. CDR3 length: 17 residues. In germline, CDR1 is SGHNT, CDR2 YENEEA. V lost 5 bases to trimming and J lost 4 bases; unmatched junction nucleotides: 11. CDR3 protein: CASSAGGAGGGTGELFF. CDR3 nucleotide sequence: TGTGCCAGCAGCGCGGGGGGAGCGGGAGGAGGCACCGGGGAGCTGTTTTTT.

The rearrangement joins TRBV4-2 to TRBJ2-3; a weak D match, TRBD1 (5 bases). CDR3 length equals 16 residues. The germline V gene encodes CDR1 LGHNA and CDR2 YNFKEQ. The ends were cut back, 1 base at V and 0 bases at J, with 11 bases in the middle. CDR3 in DNA: TGTGCCAGCAGCCAAGCGCAGGGCGAAAGCACAGATACGCAGTATTTT. It yields the protein CASSQAQGESTDTQYF.

The rearrangement uses TRBV6-1 and TRBJ1-4, with a possible D match to TRBD1 (5 bases). Trimming took 6 bases from V and 1 from J, leaving 12 bases between them. This CDR3 is built from 15 residues. Looked up from germline, CDR1 is MNHNS and CDR2 is SASEGT. The CDR3 sequence is CASSPTRGTNEKLFF. The CDR3 DNA sequence: TGTGCCAGCAGCCCAACAAGGGGAACTAATGAAAAACTGTTTTTT.

This clone appeared once. The chain is built from TRBV5-1 and TRBJ1-1, with TRBD1 matching over 10 bases. The length of the CDR3 is 16 residues. Germline-derived CDR1 and CDR2 are SGHRS and YFSETQ. V lost 6 bases and J lost 4; bases outside the gene matches: 12. The CDR3 loop reads CASTPDRGLSVTEAFF. In DNA, the CDR3 is TGCGCCAGCACCCCCGACAGGGGGCTTAGTGTCACTGAAGCTTTCTTT.